This T cell receptor beta chain was identified in a study of blood T cell repertoires in COVID-19. The CDR3 length is 14 residues. The V end was cut by 1 base, the J end by 13 bases, with 14 bases between. Germline CDR1 and CDR2: MDHEN and SYDVKM. Clones were read by immunoSEQ multiplex PCR, and TCRdb kept only the in-frame ones, dropping some. This sample has hundreds of thousands of clones, with around 90% found just once. The sequenced sample was peripheral blood. The sequence was obtained from a man in his fifties or sixties with COVID-19, enrolled during active disease. This chain joins TRBV28 and TRBJ1-6; no definite D call. CDR3 DNA: TGTGCCAGCAGTTTATCTAGGAGAGTTGGGCCCCTCCACTTT. This translates into CASSLSRRVGPLHF.